The 27 T cell receptor beta chains reported below all come from one sample, sequenced in a study of neurological immune-mediated disorders. TCRdb reanalysed the 5' RACE reads using MiXCR and keeps one entry per CDR3 protein. This sample has about 59,000 distinct CDR3 sequences, with 3.7% found just once. Sample: PBMCs. The origin of the receptors is a woman between 50 and 59 years old with multiple sclerosis.

This clonotype was seen at least ten times. The genes are TRBV27 and TRBJ1-4, with 8 bases matching TRBD1. The CDR3 loop spans 14 amino acids. Germline V gene data show CDR1 as MNHEY and CDR2 as SMNVEV (reference sequence). V shed 5 bases and J 4 bases; nucleotides not matched to a gene: 3. CDR3: CASSRGQGNEKLFF. The CDR3 bases are TGTGCCAGCAGTCGTGGACAGGGTAATGAAAAACTGTTTTTT.

This clonotype was observed at least ten times. V is TRBV10-3 and J is TRBJ2-5; 11 nucleotides agree with TRBD2. The germline gives CDR1 ENHRY, CDR2 SYGVKD. J lost 6 bases, V lost 3 bases, and 9 bases had no gene match. This CDR3 comprises 16 residues. CDR3 DNA: TGTGCCATCAGTGAAGCTACTAGCGGGAGAGGGAAGACCCAGTACTTC. It yields the protein CAISEATSGRGKTQYF.

This clonotype was observed many times. This chain connects TRBV20-1 to TRBJ1-3; TRBD1 agrees at 9 bases. Per the germline V gene, CDR1 is DFQATT and CDR2 is SNEGSKA (reference sequence). The V and J ends lost 6 bases and 14 bases, in that order; junction bases with no gene match: 17. This CDR3 region has 14 residues. CDR3 in DNA: TGCAGTGCCATGGGTCACTCGGACAGGGGAGAGTTATATTTT. As protein: CSAMGHSDRGELYF.

This rearrangement joins TRBV7-6 to TRBJ2-2; no reliable D call. V shed 4 bases and J shed 2 bases, with 14 bases lying between them. Germline V CDR1 and CDR2: SGHVS, FNYEAQ. The CDR3 covers 16 residues. The CDR3 bases are TGTGCCAGCAGCTACATCCACGGGTCCAACACCGGGGAGCTGTTTTTT. This encodes CASSYIHGSNTGELFF.

The V and J genes are TRBV6-1 and TRBJ1-5, with TRBD1 identical over 7 bases. The germline V gene has CDR1 MNHNS and CDR2 SASEGT. CDR3 size: 17 residues. V was clipped by 6 bases and J by 3 bases; unmatched bases: 14. The CDR3 loop is CASRLQGMGGNNQPQHF. The CDR3 DNA reads as TGTGCCAGCAGACTACAGGGGATGGGGGGGAACAATCAGCCCCAGCATTTT.

This clonotype was recorded many times. The chain uses TRBV27 and TRBJ1-1; D is uncertain. From germline, CDR1 is MNHEY and CDR2 SMNVEV (reference sequence). The V gene lost 0 bases and the J gene lost 0 bases, with 11 bases spanning the gap. The CDR3 length is 16 residues. CDR3 amino acids: CASSLSHRSVNTEAFF. CDR3 nucleotide sequence: TGTGCCAGCAGTTTATCGCATCGGTCTGTGAACACTGAAGCTTTCTTT.

This clonotype was detected many times. V and J are TRBV20-1 and TRBJ1-6; D ambiguous. The V end lost 0 bases, the J end lost 4 bases, and 13 bases lay between the germline ends. Germline values: CDR1 DFQATT, CDR2 SNEGSKA (reference sequence). The length of the CDR3 is 16 residues. As DNA, the CDR3 is TGCAGTGCTAGAGATCGTGGCGGCGGGTATAATTCACCCCTCCACTTT. It encodes CSARDRGGGYNSPLHF.

The sample holds many counts of this clonotype. The genes are TRBV7-6 and TRBJ1-6, with a possible D match to TRBD1 (5 bases). V was shortened by 1 base and J by 11 bases, with 15 bases between the two germline ends. There are 15 residues in the CDR3. Germline CDR1 is SGHVS and CDR2 is FNYEAQ. The CDR3, as DNA: TGTGCCAGCAGCTTAGAGGGGCAGGGACTCGCACCCCTCCACTTT. Amino acid sequence: CASSLEGQGLAPLHF.

This clonotype was seen many times. J is TRBJ2-1 and V is TRBV12-3 or TRBV12-4, with TRBD2 matching 7 bases. The CDR3 is 14 amino acids. J lost 10 bases, V lost 3 bases, and 9 bases had no gene match. The CDR3 protein is CASSFALSGSEQFF. In nucleotides, the CDR3 is TGTGCCAGCAGTTTCGCACTTAGCGGGTCCGAGCAGTTCTTC.

In its sample, this clonotype was seen many times. The chain links TRBV20-1 to TRBJ2-1, with 9 bases matching TRBD2. The CDR3 runs to 18 residues. Germline CDR1 is DFQATT and CDR2 is SNEGSKA (reference sequence). J gave up 6 bases and V 1 base, and 16 bases lay outside the gene matches. DNA of the CDR3: TGCAGTGCTAGAGGATTCTTTCGGTTTGCGGGAGGGCTCAATGAGCAGTTCTTC. Translating gives CSARGFFRFAGGLNEQFF.

A remark on this clonotype: Just one base apart from a much larger clone, this may be a read error. The J gene is TRBJ2-7, the V gene TRBV20-1; D could derive from TRBD1 or TRBD2 (6 bases each). The CDR3 length is 14 residues. Germline-derived CDR1 and CDR2 are DFQATT and SNEGSKA (reference sequence). Here the CDR3 reads CSARGGGLSYEQNF. The CDR3, as DNA: TGCAGTGCTAGAGGTGGGGGGCTCTCCTACGAGCAGAACTTC.

This clonotype was counted at least ten times. This chain links TRBV11-1 with TRBJ1-2; D is unclear. This CDR3 comprises 12 residues. Germline CDR1 reads SGHAT; CDR2 reads FQDESV (reference sequence). Deletions cut 4 bases from V and 6 bases from J, with 9 bases between. The CDR3 spells CASSSMDHGYTF. As DNA, the CDR3 is TGTGCCAGCAGCTCTATGGACCATGGCTACACCTTC.

Ten or more counts support this clonotype. The chain employs TRBV10-3 and TRBJ1-2; the match to TRBD1 covers 8 bases. Per germline, CDR1 ENHRY and CDR2 SYGVKD. The CDR3 has 14 amino acids. V lost 2 bases to trimming and J lost 6 bases; unmatched junction nucleotides: 5. In nucleotides, the CDR3 is TGTGCCATCAGTGAGCGGACAGGGTCGAATGGCTACACCTTC. Translated: CAISERTGSNGYTF.

This clonotype showed up just a few times. This sequence joins TRBV7-9 and TRBJ2-1; TRBD2 aligns across 15 bases. The CDR3 contains 17 residues. The V segment lost 3 bases and the J segment 7 bases; nucleotides outside the gene matches: 7. The V gene's germline CDR1 is SEHNR and CDR2 FQNEAQ (reference sequence). The CDR3: CASSFRTSGRAQNEQFF. CDR3 DNA: TGTGCCAGCAGCTTCCGGACTAGCGGGAGGGCCCAGAATGAGCAGTTCTTC.

This clonotype was counted many times. The V gene is TRBV4-2, the J gene TRBJ1-2, with no clear D. Germline V gene lookup returns CDR1 LGHNA and CDR2 YNFKEQ. The V and J ends lost 1 base and 7 bases respectively, with 16 bases between them. The CDR3 contains 15 residues. As DNA, the CDR3 is TGTGCCAGCAGCCAAGTATTGGGCGAGATAGTTGGCTACACCTTC. Translated, it gives CASSQVLGEIVGYTF.

This clonotype was counted at least ten times. One end of the junction does not line up with germline, which may come from a read error. This chain links TRBV5-5 with TRBJ1-5; D gene uncertain. Germline loops: CDR1 SGHKS, CDR2 YYEKEE (reference sequence). This CDR3 region has 15 residues. The CDR3 DNA follows: TGTGCCAGCAGCTTACAGTACTATAGCAATCAGCCCCAGAATTTT. Protein product: CASSLQYYSNQPQNF.

This clonotype was recorded many times. The V call is TRBV3-1, the J call TRBJ1-1, with D uncertain. V was trimmed by 3 bases and J by 2 bases, leaving 7 bases between them. The CDR3 length is 13 residues. Germline lookup yields CDR1 LGHDT and CDR2 YNNKEL (reference sequence). CDR3 amino acids: CASSQRRNTEAFF. CDR3 nucleotide sequence: TGTGCCAGCAGCCAGAGGAGAAACACTGAAGCTTTCTTT.

This clonotype was observed at least ten times. The chain joins TRBV28 to TRBJ2-7; tentatively, D is TRBD1 or TRBD2 (7 bases each). The CDR3 covers 18 residues. CDR1 is MDHEN and CDR2 is SYDVKM in the germline V gene. V shed 6 bases and J shed 4 bases, with 28 bases lying between them. The CDR3 loop reads CASSPRRGWAGGSYEQYF. Here the CDR3 DNA reads TGTGCCAGCAGCCCCAGGCGGGGGTGGGCAGGGGGTTCGTACGAGCAGTACTTC. The full variable domain, with the rest looked up from reference TRBV28 and TRBJ2-7, is DVKVTQSSRYLVKRTGEKVFLECVQDMDHENMFWYRQDPGLGLRLIYFSYDVKMKEKGDIPEGYSVSREKKERFSLILESASTNQTSMYLCASSPRRGWAGGSYEQYFGPGTRLTVT.

This clonotype was observed at least ten times. The chain joins TRBV5-1 to TRBJ1-4; D remains unclear. The CDR3 consists of 13 residues. Per germline, CDR1 SGHRS and CDR2 YFSETQ. Between the trimmed V and J ends, which lost 0 bases and 7 bases, there was a span of 7 bases. CDR3 coding DNA: TGCGCCAGCAGCTTGGGACTCAGTGAAAAACTGTTTTTT. It is translated as CASSLGLSEKLFF. The whole variable domain, remainder taken from reference TRBV5-1 and TRBJ1-4, is KAGVTQTPRYLIKTRGQQVTLSCSPISGHRSVSWYQQTPGQGLQFLFEYFSETQRNKGNFPGRFSGRQFSNSRSEMNVSTLELGDSALYLCASSLGLSEKLFFGSGTQLSVL.

Many counts were recorded for this clonotype. The CDR3 bases are TGTGCCAGCTCGGGACTAGTGAACACCGGGGAGCTGTTTTTT. It encodes CASSGLVNTGELFF. V usage is TRBV6-1 and J usage is TRBJ2-2; TRBD2 matches at 8 bases. Germline V CDR1 and CDR2: MNHNS, SASEGT. J lost 1 base, V lost 8 bases, and 3 bases had no gene match. CDR3 length equals 14 residues.

At least ten counts were recorded for this clonotype. The V call is TRBV6-2 or TRBV6-3, the J call TRBJ1-5; unclear D gene. The V and J ends lost 8 bases and 4 bases respectively, with 9 bases between them. In germline, CDR1 is MNHEY, CDR2 SVGEGT. The CDR3 is made up of 12 amino acids. The CDR3 bases are TGTGCCAGCGCGGGCGGGAATCAGCCCCAGCATTTT. Amino acid sequence: CASAGGNQPQHF.

This clonotype was counted many times. The gene calls are TRBV5-1 and TRBJ1-1; D gene ambiguous. CDR1 SGHRS and CDR2 YFSETQ come from the germline V gene. The CDR3 has 14 amino acids. Trimming stripped 0 bases from V and 5 bases from J, with 11 bases between. CDR3 region: CASSLVGLGTEAFF. CDR3 DNA: TGCGCCAGCAGCTTGGTTGGGTTAGGGACTGAAGCTTTCTTT. Full variable domain (outside the CDR3, taken from reference TRBV5-1 and TRBJ1-1): KAGVTQTPRYLIKTRGQQVTLSCSPISGHRSVSWYQQTPGQGLQFLFEYFSETQRNKGNFPGRFSGRQFSNSRSEMNVSTLELGDSALYLCASSLVGLGTEAFFGQGTRLTVV.

This clonotype was detected many times. The chain combines TRBV7-2 with TRBJ2-1; D remains unclear. Trimming took 3 bases from V and 6 from J, leaving 9 bases between them. The germline V gene has CDR1 SGHTA and CDR2 FQGNSA. The CDR3 sequence is 13 residues long. The CDR3 loop is CASSLGPGNEQFF. CDR3 coding DNA: TGTGCCAGCAGCTTGGGTCCGGGCAATGAGCAGTTCTTC.

This clonotype was counted between two and nine times. The chain combines TRBV18 with TRBJ1-1, with D possibly TRBD1 on 5 matching bases. This CDR3 is 13 amino acids long. CDR1 and CDR2 (germline): KGHSH, LQKENI. The V and J ends lost 4 bases and 3 bases respectively, with 9 bases between them. The CDR3 reads CASSQGQHTEAFF. CDR3 sequence (DNA): TGTGCCAGCTCACAAGGACAACACACTGAAGCTTTCTTT.

This clonotype came up many times. V is TRBV12-3 or TRBV12-4 and J is TRBJ1-2, with 7 bases aligning to TRBD1. The V and J ends lost 6 bases and 5 bases, in that order; junction bases with no gene match: 12. This CDR3 comprises 15 residues. The CDR3 sequence is CASSRVGQVKYGYTF. The CDR3 DNA is TGTGCCAGCAGCCGGGTAGGACAGGTCAAATATGGCTACACCTTC.

The table lists this clonotype with many counts. This chain joins TRBV7-9 and TRBJ1-2; TRBD1 might be the D (5 bases). Germline V CDR1 and CDR2: SEHNR, FQNEAQ (reference sequence). The CDR3 is made up of 16 amino acids. Trimming stripped 4 bases from V and 2 bases from J, with 17 bases between. The CDR3 DNA is TGTGCCAGCAGCTCACTGGGGCCCCGGACAAACTATGGCTACACCTTC. This translates into CASSSLGPRTNYGYTF.

There are a few counts of this clonotype. One junction end disagrees with the germline gene, perhaps due to a read error. The chain couples TRBV28 to TRBJ1-5, with unresolved D. Germline V lookup: CDR1 MDHEN, CDR2 SYDVKM. The CDR3 covers 12 residues. The CDR3 loop is CASSLWGQPQNF. The DNA of the CDR3 is TGTGCCAGCAGTTTATGGGGTCAGCCCCAGAATTTT.